This entry lists 9 T cell receptor beta chains sequenced from one sample in a study of cytomegalovirus exposure and HLA in healthy donors. PCR was performed using 60 Vbeta and 13 Jbeta primers. Method: immunoSEQ multiplex PCR; TCRdb's copy keeps in-frame clones and lacks some. The sample consists of 89,000 or so clones, approximately 84% of them appearing once. The specimen sequenced was PBMCs. Receptors were obtained from a young woman in good health and CMV-seropositive.

The chain uses TRBV4-2 and TRBJ2-2; tentatively, D is TRBD1 (5 bases). CDR3 length equals 14 residues. In germline, CDR1 is LGHNA, CDR2 YNFKEQ. V was trimmed by 5 bases and J by 6 bases, leaving 13 bases between them. CDR3 coding DNA: TGTGCCAGCAGCGGGCCCAGGGCCCCCGGGGAGCTGTTTTTT. Translated, it gives CASSGPRAPGELFF.

V is TRBV15 and J is TRBJ2-1; D gene unclear. Germline V lookup: CDR1 LNHNV, CDR2 YYDKDF (reference sequence). Trimming removed 0 bases at V and 3 bases at J, with 12 bases between. The CDR3 covers 16 residues. CDR3 in amino acids: CATSRELETGYNEQFF. The CDR3 bases are TGTGCCACCAGCAGAGAATTAGAGACTGGCTACAATGAGCAGTTCTTC.

CDR3 nucleotide sequence: TGTGCCAGCAGTGCAGGGAGGTTGATGATGAACACTGAAGCTTTCTTT. Translated, it gives CASSAGRLMMNTEAFF. The chain is built from TRBV6-1 and TRBJ1-1; D might be TRBD1 (5 bases). The V end lost 4 bases, the J end lost 0 bases, and 15 bases lay between the germline ends. There are 16 residues in the CDR3. The germline gives CDR1 MNHNS, CDR2 SASEGT.

This chain links TRBV4-2 with TRBJ1-5; D unclear. This CDR3 is built from 15 residues. V was cut by 1 base and J by 6 bases, with 13 bases left in between. Germline values: CDR1 LGHNA, CDR2 YNFKEQ. CDR3 in DNA: TGTGCCAGCAGCCAAGGGATGGGAGCCGGTCAGCCCCAGCATTTT. It translates to CASSQGMGAGQPQHF.

This chain uses TRBV7-6 with TRBJ1-4; D not certain. The CDR3 sequence is 16 residues long. CDR1 is SGHVS, CDR2 FNYEAQ, per germline. V dropped 5 bases and J dropped 0 bases, with 13 bases sitting between them. CDR3 in DNA: TGTGCCAGCAGCCAGTTACGAGGAGCAACTAATGAAAAACTGTTTTTT. It translates to CASSQLRGATNEKLFF.

The V gene is TRBV14, the J gene TRBJ2-1, with D possibly TRBD1 on 5 matching bases. V lost 0 bases, J lost 4 bases, and 7 bases lay in between. The CDR3 extends over 14 amino acids. In germline, CDR1 is SGHDN, CDR2 FVKESK. Here the CDR3 DNA reads TGTGCCAGCAGCCAAGAGACAGCTTACAATGAGCAGTTCTTC. The encoded protein is CASSQETAYNEQFF. The full variable domain, in which reference TRBV14 and TRBJ2-1 provide the parts outside the CDR3, is EAGVTQFPSHSVIEKGQTVTLRCDPISGHDNLYWYRRVMGKEIKFLLHFVKESKQDESGMPNNRFLAERTGGTYSTLKVQPAELEDSGVYFCASSQETAYNEQFFGPGTRLTVL.

The table lists this clone with a few counts. The chain links TRBV25-1 to TRBJ1-4; 11 bases fit TRBD1. The CDR3 is 15 residues long. CDR1 MGHDK and CDR2 SYGVNS come from the germline V gene. The V gene end was trimmed by 3 bases and the J gene end by 8 bases; junction bases not matched to a gene: 5. CDR3 amino acids: CASSEEGQGGEKLFF. The CDR3 DNA is TGTGCCAGCAGTGAGGAGGGACAGGGGGGCGAAAAACTGTTTTTT.

This sequence joins TRBV30 and TRBJ1-2; possible D gene TRBD1, 5 bases. Trimming stripped 3 bases from V and 8 bases from J, with 16 bases between. This CDR3 region has 13 residues. CDR1 is GTSNPN and CDR2 is SVGIG in the germline V gene (reference sequence). The CDR3: CAWSTREPGGYTF. The CDR3 DNA is TGTGCCTGGAGCACCCGGGAGCCAGGGGGCTACACCTTC.

The rearrangement links TRBV5-8 to TRBJ1-1; D is unresolved. Germline assignment: CDR1 SGHTS and CDR2 YDEGEE. V shed 0 bases and J shed 0 bases, with 9 bases lying between them. The CDR3 sequence is 15 residues long. The CDR3 nucleotides are TGTGCCAGCAGCTTGGCGGGTTCACTGAACACTGAAGCTTTCTTT. Amino acid sequence: CASSLAGSLNTEAFF. Combining the CDR3 with reference TRBV5-8 and TRBJ1-1 gives the whole variable domain EAGVTQSPTHLIKTRGQQATLRCSPISGHTSVYWYQQALGLGLQFLLWYDEGEERNRGNFPPRFSGRQFPNYSSELNVNALELEDSALYLCASSLAGSLNTEAFFGQGTRLTVV.